This entry lists 9 T cell receptor beta chains sequenced from one sample in a study of CD8 T cells in Susac syndrome. Reverse transcription of roughly 0.5 to 1 ug RNA was carried out with random hexamers. TCRdb reprocessed the immunoSEQ multiplex PCR reads via MiXCR and lists one record per CDR3 protein. The repertoire consists of over 150,000 distinct CDR3 sequences, with approximately 93% occurring once and the leading ten covering roughly 0.1%. The sequenced sample was CD4+ T cells from PBMCs. The receptor source for this set is a human donor with multiple sclerosis.

This chain connects TRBV30 to TRBJ1-4, with D unresolved. This CDR3 has 12 amino acids. In germline, CDR1 is GTSNPN, CDR2 SVGIG (reference sequence). Trimming left V 0 bases short and J 7 bases short, with 6 bases between. The DNA of the CDR3 is TGTGCCTGGAGTGTGAACAGTGAAAAACTGTTTTTT. Translated, it gives CAWSVNSEKLFF.

The chain joins TRBV5-1 to TRBJ1-2; D may be TRBD1 (5 bases). V lost 3 bases and J 4 bases, leaving 13 bases between the germline ends. The CDR3 extends over 14 amino acids. Looked up from germline, CDR1 is SGHRS and CDR2 is YFSETQ. CDR3 protein: CASSSAGDPYGYTF. In DNA, the CDR3 is TGCGCCAGCAGCTCCGCGGGGGATCCCTATGGCTACACCTTC.

This clonotype was observed a handful of times. The rearrangement links TRBV11-2 to TRBJ2-1; D is unresolved. Germline V lookup: CDR1 SGHAT, CDR2 FQNNGV. The CDR3 is made up of 12 amino acids. V was pared by 5 bases and J by 13 bases, with 15 bases between. CDR3 sequence reads: CASSPGDTAQFF. The CDR3 DNA reads TGTGCCAGCAGCCCCGGCGACACTGCTCAGTTCTTC. The complete variable domain, with remaining parts taken from reference TRBV11-2 and TRBJ2-1, reads EAGVAQSPRYKIIEKRQSVAFWCNPISGHATLYWYQQILGQGPKLLIQFQNNGVVDDSQLPKDRFSAERLKGVDSTLKIQPAKLEDSAVYLCASSPGDTAQFFGPGTRLTVL.

This chain links TRBV5-4 with TRBJ1-1; 7 bases match TRBD1. Per the germline V gene, CDR1 is SGHNT and CDR2 is YYREEE (reference sequence). The V segment lost 2 bases and the J segment 0 bases; nucleotides outside the gene matches: 7. The CDR3 is 16 residues long. CDR3 amino acids: CASSLDRAPMNTEAFF. The CDR3 DNA follows: TGTGCCAGCAGCTTAGACAGGGCACCTATGAACACTGAAGCTTTCTTT. The full variable domain, completed using reference TRBV5-4 and TRBJ1-1, is ETGVTQSPTHLIKTRGQQVTLRCSSQSGHNTVSWYQQALGQGPQFIFQYYREEENGRGNFPPRFSGLQFPNYSSELNVNALELDDSALYLCASSLDRAPMNTEAFFGQGTRLTVV.

The chain is built from TRBV7-6 and TRBJ2-4; TRBD2 agrees at 14 bases. The trim removed 5 bases at V and 1 base at J, leaving 7 bases unmatched. The CDR3 length is 18 residues. Looked up from germline, CDR1 is SGHVS and CDR2 is FNYEAQ. The DNA of the CDR3 is TGTGCCAGCAGCCCAGGACTAGCGGGGGGCGGGGCCAAAAACATTCAGTACTTC. It encodes CASSPGLAGGGAKNIQYF.

The chain links TRBV12-3 or TRBV12-4 to TRBJ2-7; TRBD1 matches 7 bases. V gave up 7 bases and J gave up 4 bases; unmatched junction bases: 10. The CDR3 has 14 residues. The CDR3 coding sequence is TGTGCCAGCACCCAGGGGGTGCTTTCGTACGAGCAGTACTTC. It is translated as CASTQGVLSYEQYF.

The chain carries TRBV3-1 and TRBJ2-7; 8 bases agree with TRBD2. The V gene end was trimmed by 0 bases and the J gene end by 2 bases; junction bases not matched to a gene: 3. Looked up from germline, CDR1 is LGHDT and CDR2 is YNNKEL (reference sequence). The CDR3 length is 15 residues. CDR3 sequence: CASSQDLAGPYEQYF. In DNA form, the CDR3 reads TGTGCCAGCAGCCAAGACCTAGCGGGCCCCTACGAGCAGTACTTC.

The CDR3 nucleotides read TGCAGCGGGGCTGGACTAGCGGTTAGCTCCTACAATGAGCAGTTCTTC. This encodes CSGAGLAVSSYNEQFF. The J gene is TRBJ2-1, the V gene TRBV29-1; 10 positions match TRBD2. The ends lost 7 bases at V and 0 bases at J; junction bases unmatched: 9. Germline V gene sequence: CDR1 SQVTM, CDR2 ANQGSEA. CDR3 size: 16 residues.

The CDR3 loop is CASTQFPPGTGNQPQHF. CDR3 sequence (DNA): TGTGCCAGCACCCAATTTCCCCCCGGGACAGGGAATCAGCCCCAGCATTTT. This sequence joins TRBV6-1 and TRBJ1-5, with 9 nucleotides matching TRBD1. Germline CDR1 MNHNS, CDR2 SASEGT. The CDR3 covers 17 residues. The V gene end was trimmed by 7 bases and the J gene end by 4 bases; junction bases not matched to a gene: 14.